A selection of T cell receptor beta chains follows, all from one sample in a study of T cells expressing NK-cell markers. TCRdb processed the 5' RACE reads again and assigns one entry to each CDR3 protein, with no DNA. In total, the table holds 400,000 to 500,000 distinct CDR3 sequences. The sample taken for sequencing was blood T cells: a sorted CD56 or NKG2C T cell subset, CD4+ or CD8+ T cells, or bulk PBMC T cells (not recorded which). The receptors come from a woman between 18 and 75 years old in good health. Both conserved end residues are part of each CDR3. Fields, in order: J gene, V gene, CDR3 protein.

>TRBJ2-5|TRBV9
CASSVADFLVETQYF
>TRBJ2-5|TRBV5-1
CASSLSSGGNGETQYF
>TRBJ2-3|TRBV28
CASSFPGNVVNF
>TRBJ1-4|TRBV7-9
CASSQPPPNEKLFF
>TRBJ2-5|TRBV30
CAWNRGGGVETQYF
>TRBJ1-1|TRBV20-1
CSARDRYRNTEAFF
>TRBJ2-1|TRBV29-1
CSVWTLRNEQFF
>TRBJ1-4|TRBV29-1
CSVHEATNEKLFF
>TRBJ2-1|TRBV7-9
CASSFSSAVNEQFF
>TRBJ2-1|TRBV4-2
CASSQDQLGGSSYNEQFF
>TRBJ1-2|TRBV7-8
CASSLAGGPDGYTF
>TRBJ2-3|TRBV18
CASSTVGTQYF
>TRBJ1-1|TRBV25-1
CASSLTYEAFF
>TRBJ2-7|TRBV5-1
CASSLNAASYEQYF
>TRBJ2-1|TRBV6-5
CASSYYLSGSSYNEQFF
>TRBJ1-1|TRBV29-1
CSVGQMNTEAFF
>TRBJ2-5|TRBV30
CAWSGTGPYQETQYF
>TRBJ1-1|TRBV6-5
CASSYSMDLNTEAFF
>TRBJ2-7|TRBV5-1
CASSLDGKSSYEQYF
>TRBJ2-1|TRBV20-1
CSAATSVPTLYNEQFF
>TRBJ1-2|TRBV28
CASSSQRGRYGYTF
>TRBJ2-3|TRBV20-1
CSARWGGKDTQYF
>TRBJ1-3|TRBV5-6
CASSLRLLSGNTIYF
>TRBJ1-4|TRBV20-1
CSARLPTNEKLFF
>TRBJ2-1|TRBV3-1
CASSHQDRANEQFF
>TRBJ2-7|TRBV29-1
CSVEEFLTYEQYF
>TRBJ2-1|TRBV7-3
CASSLNRRSYNEQFF
>TRBJ1-4|TRBV12-3/TRBV12-4
CASSSPGEKLFF
>TRBJ2-7|TRBV5-1
CASSATGLYEQYF
>TRBJ2-7|TRBV12-3/TRBV12-4
CASSLFPGEQYF
>TRBJ2-3|TRBV29-1
CSVLYGDTQYF
>TRBJ2-1|TRBV12-3/TRBV12-4
CASSWGDRVNEQFF
>TRBJ2-7|TRBV7-9
CASSAGLAGGGFHEQYF
>TRBJ2-1|TRBV7-3
CASSLAVQGEQFF
>TRBJ2-2|TRBV27
CASSPGTGVGELFF
>TRBJ2-3|TRBV7-2
CASSFGGGAKTDTQYF
>TRBJ1-4|TRBV7-8
CASSPIGYEKLFF
>TRBJ2-1|TRBV7-2
CASSDRGTSYNEQFF
>TRBJ2-5|TRBV25-1
CASSTGHQETQYF
>TRBJ1-1|TRBV12-3/TRBV12-4
CASSTTGGRWAFF
>TRBJ1-1|TRBV11-3
CASSLGGWGRRPNYERQSTEAFF
>TRBJ2-3|TRBV30
CAWSRKGQTDTQYF
>TRBJ2-7|TRBV10-3
CAITKTATYEQYF
>TRBJ2-1|TRBV6-5
CASRGPNEQFF
>TRBJ2-1|TRBV9
CASSSNEGQFF
>TRBJ1-4|TRBV6-2/TRBV6-3
CASSYVDWGDITATNEKLFF
>TRBJ1-6|TRBV6-5
CASSYAGQGASYNSPLHF